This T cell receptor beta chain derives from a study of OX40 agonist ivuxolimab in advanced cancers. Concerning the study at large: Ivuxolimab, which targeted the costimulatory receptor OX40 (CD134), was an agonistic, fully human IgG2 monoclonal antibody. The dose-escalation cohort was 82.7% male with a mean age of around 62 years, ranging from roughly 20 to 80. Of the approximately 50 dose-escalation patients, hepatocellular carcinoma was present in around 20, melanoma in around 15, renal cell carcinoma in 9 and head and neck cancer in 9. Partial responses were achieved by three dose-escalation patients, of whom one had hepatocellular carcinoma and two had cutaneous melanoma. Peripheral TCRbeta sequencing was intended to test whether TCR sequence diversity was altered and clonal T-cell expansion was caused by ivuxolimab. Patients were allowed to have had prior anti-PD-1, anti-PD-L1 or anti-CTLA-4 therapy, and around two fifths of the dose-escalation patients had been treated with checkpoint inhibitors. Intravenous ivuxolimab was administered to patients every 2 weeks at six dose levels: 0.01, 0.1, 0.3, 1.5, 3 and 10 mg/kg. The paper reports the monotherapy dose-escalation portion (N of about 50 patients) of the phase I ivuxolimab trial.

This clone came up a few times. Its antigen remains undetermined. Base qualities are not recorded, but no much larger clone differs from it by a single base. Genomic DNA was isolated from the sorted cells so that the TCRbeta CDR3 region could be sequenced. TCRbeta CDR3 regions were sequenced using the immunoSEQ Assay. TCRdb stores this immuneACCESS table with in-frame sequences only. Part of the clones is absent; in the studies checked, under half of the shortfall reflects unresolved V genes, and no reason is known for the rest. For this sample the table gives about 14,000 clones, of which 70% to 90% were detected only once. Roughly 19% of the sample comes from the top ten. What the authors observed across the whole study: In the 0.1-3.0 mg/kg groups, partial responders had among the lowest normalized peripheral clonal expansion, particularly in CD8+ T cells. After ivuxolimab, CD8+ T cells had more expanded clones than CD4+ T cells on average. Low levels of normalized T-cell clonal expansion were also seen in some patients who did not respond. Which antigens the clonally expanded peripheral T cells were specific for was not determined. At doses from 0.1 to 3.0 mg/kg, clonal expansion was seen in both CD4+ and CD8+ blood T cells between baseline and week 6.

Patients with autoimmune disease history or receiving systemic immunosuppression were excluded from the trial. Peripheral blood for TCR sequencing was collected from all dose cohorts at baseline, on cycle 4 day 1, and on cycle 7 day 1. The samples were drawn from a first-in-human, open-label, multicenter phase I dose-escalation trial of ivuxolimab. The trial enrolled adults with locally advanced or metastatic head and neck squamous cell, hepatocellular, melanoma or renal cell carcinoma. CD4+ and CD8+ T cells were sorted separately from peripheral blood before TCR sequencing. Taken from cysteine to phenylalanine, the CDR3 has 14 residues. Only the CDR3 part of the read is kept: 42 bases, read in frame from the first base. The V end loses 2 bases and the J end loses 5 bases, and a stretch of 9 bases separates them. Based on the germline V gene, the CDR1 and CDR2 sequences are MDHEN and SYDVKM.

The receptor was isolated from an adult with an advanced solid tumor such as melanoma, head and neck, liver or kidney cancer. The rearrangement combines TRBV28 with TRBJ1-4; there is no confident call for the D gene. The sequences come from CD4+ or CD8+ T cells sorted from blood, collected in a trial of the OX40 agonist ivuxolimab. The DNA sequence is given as TGTGCCAGCAGTTTACAGGCTGAGAATGAAAAACTGTTTTTT. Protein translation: CASSLQAENEKLFF.